The subject of this entry is one TCR beta chain. Sequencing used immunoSEQ multiplex PCR; TCRdb keeps in-frame clones, though not all of them. The sample includes about 64,000 clones, roughly 95% of them seen just once. The sample originates from a study of brain T cells in children with intractable seizures. The sequenced cases were selected for having the highest brain T cell transcript signatures. The sequence was obtained from a boy under three years old with focal cortical dysplasia and intractable seizures. The sample consisted of peripheral blood, taken at surgery.

The CDR3 DNA is TGTGCCAGCAGAACCGGGACAGGGGATGAAAAACTGTTTTTT. This translates into CASRTGTGDEKLFF. V gene TRBV27 combines with J gene TRBJ1-4, with 10 nucleotides matching TRBD1. The germline V gene encodes CDR1 MNHEY and CDR2 SMNVEV (reference sequence). V shed 6 bases and J 6 bases; nucleotides not matched to a gene: 4. This CDR3 has 14 residues.